These 9 T cell receptor beta chains were all obtained from the same sample, sequenced in a study of T cells in Graves' hyperthyroidism and ophthalmopathy. Amplification of TCR beta CDR3 regions used RNA as the template. With the HTBI primer set, the TCR CDR3 went through a first round of RT-PCR. TCRdb ran MiXCR on the multiplex PCR reads and lists one entry per CDR3 protein. This table holds around 500,000 distinct CDR3 sequences, approximately 22% found once. The source material was blood. The origin of the receptors is a woman in her 70s with Graves' ophthalmopathy.

This clonotype was recorded many times. The CDR3 is CASSTGQKDTQYF. For the CDR3, the DNA is TGTGCCAGCAGCACGGGACAGAAAGATACGCAGTATTTT. V usage is TRBV7-9 and J usage is TRBJ2-3; the match to TRBD1 covers 7 bases. CDR1 and CDR2 (germline): SEHNR, FQNEAQ (reference sequence). The ends lost 5 bases at V and 5 bases at J; junction bases unmatched: 4. The CDR3 contains 13 residues.

Only a few counts were recorded for this clonotype. The chain uses TRBV29-1 and TRBJ2-4; unclear D gene. CDR3 length equals 14 residues. V lost 6 bases, J lost 1 base, and 13 bases lay in between. Germline loops: CDR1 SQVTM, CDR2 ANQGSEA. The CDR3 region is CSVPPGRAKNIQYF. CDR3 nucleotides: TGCAGCGTGCCCCCGGGCAGGGCCAAAAACATTCAGTACTTC.

In this sample, this clonotype turned up a few times. This rearrangement joins TRBV6-1 to TRBJ2-1, with TRBD2 matching over 9 bases. Per the germline V gene, CDR1 is MNHNS and CDR2 is SASEGT. V was pared by 6 bases and J by 4 bases, with 4 bases of the junction left unmatched. CDR3 length: 14 residues. The CDR3 loop reads CASSWTSEYNEQFF. The DNA for the CDR3 is TGTGCCAGCAGCTGGACTAGCGAGTACAATGAGCAGTTCTTC.

The rearrangement links TRBV6-1 to TRBJ1-4; D might be TRBD1 (5 bases). The length of the CDR3 is 13 residues. From germline, CDR1 is MNHNS and CDR2 SASEGT. V lost 1 base to trimming and J lost 6 bases, with 6 bases between them. CDR3 protein: CASSEVQDEKLFF. Here the CDR3 DNA reads TGTGCCAGCAGTGAAGTACAGGATGAAAAACTGTTTTTT.

The chain links TRBV20-1 to TRBJ1-4; 7 nucleotides match TRBD1. J lost 5 bases, V lost 5 bases, and 11 bases had no gene match. The germline CDR1 and CDR2 sequences are DFQATT and SNEGSKA (reference sequence). This CDR3 region has 15 residues. CDR3 DNA sequence: TGCAGTGCTGCCCTAACAGGGACAGCGAATGAAAAACTGTTTTTT. It encodes CSAALTGTANEKLFF.

The gene calls are TRBV9 and TRBJ2-3; unclear D gene. The CDR3 length is 14 residues. The germline V gene has CDR1 SGDLS and CDR2 YYNGEE. The CDR3 protein is CASTLLADTDTQYF. DNA for the CDR3: TGTGCATCCACCCTCCTTGCGGACACAGATACGCAGTATTTT.

The table lists this clonotype with many counts. CDR3: CASSWMATEAFF. CDR3 sequence (DNA): TGTGCCAGCAGTTGGATGGCCACTGAAGCTTTCTTT. The J gene is TRBJ1-1, the V gene TRBV12-3 or TRBV12-4; no clear D gene. V gave up 4 bases and J gave up 4 bases, with 7 bases separating them. The CDR3 runs 12 residues.

This clonotype has ten or more counts. The chain uses TRBV20-1 and TRBJ2-7; 9 bases agree with TRBD1. Germline CDR1 is DFQATT and CDR2 is SNEGSKA (reference sequence). Trimming cost V 0 bases and J 2 bases; bases outside gene matches: 8. CDR3 length: 16 amino acids. CDR3 in DNA: TGCAGTGCTAGAGATCTATCCGGGACAGGGACCTACGAGCAGTACTTC. This encodes CSARDLSGTGTYEQYF.

This clonotype was seen ten or more times. This chain uses TRBV3-1 with TRBJ2-1, with TRBD2 matching over 7 bases. The germline V gene has CDR1 LGHDT and CDR2 YNNKEL (reference sequence). The V and J ends lost 4 bases and 9 bases, in that order; junction bases with no gene match: 9. This CDR3 contains 14 residues. For the CDR3, the DNA is TGTGCCAGCAGCCGGCGCGGGAGCGCTGGTGAGCAGTTCTTC. Translating it yields CASSRRGSAGEQFF.